This T cell receptor (beta chain) was captured by sequencing in a study of CD8 T cells in ankylosing spondylitis. Study outcomes and limitations: A subset of motif variants has previously been described in the synovial fluid and blood of reactive arthritis. Several highly homologous variants made up a TCR beta motif that seemed to typify ankylosing spondylitis blood.

After removal of 7 bases from V and 7 bases from J, the junction contained 7 bases not matched to a gene. The length of the CDR3 is 14 residues. Germline CDR1 LGHDT, CDR2 YNNKEL (reference sequence). TCRdb analysed the 5' RACE reads with MiXCR anew, one entry per CDR3 protein. Of some 130,000 distinct CDR3 sequences listed, roughly an eighth are singletons. This clonotype was recorded many times. What it binds is unknown. V usage is TRBV3-1 and J usage is TRBJ2-2, with 9 bases that match TRBD2. The TCR was taken from a female donor with ankylosing spondylitis or in good health (not recorded which). Sequencing was performed on blood, either unsorted or a sorted T cell fraction (not recorded which). The CDR3 DNA reads TGTGCCAGCAACACAGCGGGGGGCATCGGGGAGCTGTTTTTT. It yields the protein CASNTAGGIGELFF.